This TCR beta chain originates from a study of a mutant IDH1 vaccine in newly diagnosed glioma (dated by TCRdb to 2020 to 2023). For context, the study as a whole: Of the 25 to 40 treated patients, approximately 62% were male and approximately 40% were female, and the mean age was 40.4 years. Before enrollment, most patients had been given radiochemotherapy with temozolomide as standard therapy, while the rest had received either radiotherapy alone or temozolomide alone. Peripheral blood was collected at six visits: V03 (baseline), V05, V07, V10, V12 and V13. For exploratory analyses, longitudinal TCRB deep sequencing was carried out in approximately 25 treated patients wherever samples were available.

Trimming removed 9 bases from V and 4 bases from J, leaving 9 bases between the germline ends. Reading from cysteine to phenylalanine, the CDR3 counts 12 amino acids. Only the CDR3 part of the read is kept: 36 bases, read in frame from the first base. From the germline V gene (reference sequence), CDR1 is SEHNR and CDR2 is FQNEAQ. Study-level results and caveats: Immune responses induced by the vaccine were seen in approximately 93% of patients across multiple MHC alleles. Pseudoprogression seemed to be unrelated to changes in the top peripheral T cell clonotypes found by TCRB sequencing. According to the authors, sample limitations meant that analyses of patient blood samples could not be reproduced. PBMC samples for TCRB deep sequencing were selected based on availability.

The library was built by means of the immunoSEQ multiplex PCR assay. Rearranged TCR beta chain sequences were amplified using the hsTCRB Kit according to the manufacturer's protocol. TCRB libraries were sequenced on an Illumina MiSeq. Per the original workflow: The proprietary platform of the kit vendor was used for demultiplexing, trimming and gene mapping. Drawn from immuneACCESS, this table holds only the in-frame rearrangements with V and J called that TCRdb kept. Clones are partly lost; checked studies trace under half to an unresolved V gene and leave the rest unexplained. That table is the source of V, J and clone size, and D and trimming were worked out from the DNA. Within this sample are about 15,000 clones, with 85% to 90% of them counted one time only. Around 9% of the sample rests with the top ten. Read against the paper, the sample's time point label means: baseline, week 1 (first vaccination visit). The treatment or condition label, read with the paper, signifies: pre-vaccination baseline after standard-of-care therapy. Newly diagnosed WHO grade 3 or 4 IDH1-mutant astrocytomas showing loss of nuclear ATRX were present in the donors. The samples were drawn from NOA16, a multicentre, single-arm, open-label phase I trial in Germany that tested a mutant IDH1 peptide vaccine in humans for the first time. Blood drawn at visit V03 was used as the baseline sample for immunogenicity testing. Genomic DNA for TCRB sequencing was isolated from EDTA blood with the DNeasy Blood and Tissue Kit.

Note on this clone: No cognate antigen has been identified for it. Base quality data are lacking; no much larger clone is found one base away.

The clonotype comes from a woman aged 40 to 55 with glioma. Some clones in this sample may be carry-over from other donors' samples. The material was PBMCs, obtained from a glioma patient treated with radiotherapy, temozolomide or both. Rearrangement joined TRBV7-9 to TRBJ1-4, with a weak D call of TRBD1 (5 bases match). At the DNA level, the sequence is TGTGCCAGTGAGGACATTAATGAAAAACTGTTTTTT. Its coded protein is CASEDINEKLFF.